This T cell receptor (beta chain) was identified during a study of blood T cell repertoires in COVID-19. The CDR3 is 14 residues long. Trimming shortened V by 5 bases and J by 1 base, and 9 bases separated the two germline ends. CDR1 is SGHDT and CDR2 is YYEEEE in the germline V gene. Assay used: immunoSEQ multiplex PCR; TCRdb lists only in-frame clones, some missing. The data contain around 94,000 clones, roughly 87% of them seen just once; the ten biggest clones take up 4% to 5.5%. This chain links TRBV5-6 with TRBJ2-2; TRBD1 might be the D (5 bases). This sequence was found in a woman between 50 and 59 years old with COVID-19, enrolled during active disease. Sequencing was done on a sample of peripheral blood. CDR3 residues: CASRGAGNTGELFF. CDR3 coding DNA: TGTGCCAGCAGAGGGGCAGGGAACACCGGGGAGCTGTTTTTT.